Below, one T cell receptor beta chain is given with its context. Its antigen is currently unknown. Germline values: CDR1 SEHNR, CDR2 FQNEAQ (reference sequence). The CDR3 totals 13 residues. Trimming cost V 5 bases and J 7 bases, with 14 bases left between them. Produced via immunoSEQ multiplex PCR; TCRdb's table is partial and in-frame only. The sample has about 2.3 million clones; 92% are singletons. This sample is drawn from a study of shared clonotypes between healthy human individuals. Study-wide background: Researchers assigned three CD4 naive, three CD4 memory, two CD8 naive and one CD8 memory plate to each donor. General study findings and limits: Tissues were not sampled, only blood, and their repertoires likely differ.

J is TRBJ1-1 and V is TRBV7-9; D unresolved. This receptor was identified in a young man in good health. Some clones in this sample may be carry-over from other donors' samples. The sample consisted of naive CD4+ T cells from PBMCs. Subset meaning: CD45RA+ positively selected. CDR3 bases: TGTGCCAGCAGCCCCGACTGGCCGGGTGAAGCTTTCTTT. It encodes CASSPDWPGEAFF.